A selection of T cell receptor beta chains follows, all from one sample in a study of blood T cell repertoires in COVID-19. Here immunoSEQ multiplex PCR was the method, and the copy in TCRdb shows in-frame clones only, minus some. The sample consists of 100,000 to 150,000 clones, roughly four fifths of them appearing once. The specimen was peripheral blood. The receptors here all came from a middle-aged man with active or convalescent COVID-19. Both conserved end residues are part of each CDR3. Each record gives: D gene, J gene, V gene, clone size, CDR3 protein, CDR3 DNA. D genes are given only for firm matches. The listing skips clone size in some rows; elsewhere it reads once, few, many or a size class.

.,TRBJ2-1,TRBV4-2,.,CASSQVAGQGVGEQFF,TGTGCCAGCAGCCAAGTAGCGGGACAGGGAGTCGGTGAGCAGTTCTTC
.,TRBJ1-2,TRBV19,.,CASTLRQDTNYGYTF,TGTGCCAGTACCCTCCGACAGGATACTAACTATGGCTACACCTTC
TRBD1,TRBJ1-4,TRBV11-1,few,CASSPGQGWNEKLFF,TGTGCCAGCAGCCCCGGACAGGGGTGGAATGAAAAACTGTTTTTT
TRBD2,TRBJ2-1,TRBV7-6,.,CASSSGLAGGLEQFF,TGTGCCAGCAGCTCGGGACTAGCGGGGGGGCTTGAGCAGTTCTTC
.,TRBJ2-2,TRBV7-3,.,CASSRHGSPNTGELFF,TGTGCCAGCAGTCGTCACGGTTCACCGAACACCGGGGAGCTGTTTTTT
.,TRBJ2-5,TRBV11-2,.,CASSLPGAETQYF,TGTGCCAGCAGCTTGCCGGGTGCAGAGACCCAGTACTTC
.,TRBJ2-2,TRBV5-4,few,CASSLQGYTGELFF,TGTGCCAGCAGCCTACAGGGTTACACCGGGGAGCTGTTTTTT
TRBD1,TRBJ1-1,TRBV5-8,.,CASSRQGWVNTEAFF,TGTGCCAGCAGCCGACAGGGGTGGGTGAACACTGAAGCTTTCTTT
.,TRBJ1-5,TRBV5-5,few,CASSELQGAGNQPQHF,TGTGCCAGCAGCGAGCTACAGGGAGCGGGCAATCAGCCCCAGCATTTT
.,TRBJ1-1,TRBV27,.,CASSRGGPGTEAFF,TGTGCCAGCTCTAGGGGGGGGCCTGGCACTGAAGCTTTCTTT
TRBD1,TRBJ2-7,TRBV4-2,few,CASSQEGTGLAKQYF,TGTGCCAGCAGCCAAGAGGGGACAGGGCTCGCCAAGCAGTACTTC
TRBD1,TRBJ2-1,TRBV19,.,CASSIRQGAGEQFF,TGTGCCAGTAGTATCCGCCAGGGGGCCGGCGAGCAGTTCTTC
.,TRBJ2-7,TRBV5-1,.,CASSSEVQLEQYF,TGCGCCAGCAGTTCGGAGGTGCAGCTCGAGCAGTACTTC
TRBD1,TRBJ1-5,TRBV7-2,.,CASSSRPGTGGGNQPQHF,TGTGCCAGCAGCTCTCGTCCCGGGACAGGGGGCGGCAATCAGCCCCAGCATTTT
TRBD2,TRBJ2-3,TRBV10-1,.,CASSDRGGTDTQYF,TGCGCCAGCAGTGACCGGGGGGGCACAGATACGCAGTATTTT
TRBD2,TRBJ2-3,TRBV9,.,CASSPVLRGLGTDTQYF,TGTGCCAGCAGCCCAGTTTTACGAGGACTAGGTACAGATACGCAGTATTTT
TRBD1,TRBJ1-1,TRBV18,.,CASSPKGAVNTEAFF,TGTGCCAGCTCACCAAAGGGGGCTGTGAACACTGAAGCTTTCTTT
TRBD2,TRBJ2-3,TRBV11-2,few,CASSPTSGGGDTQYF,TGTGCCAGCAGCCCGACTAGCGGGGGGGGAGATACGCAGTATTTT
TRBD1,TRBJ2-2,TRBV19,few,CASSVQGAGTGELFF,TGTGCCAGTAGCGTACAGGGGGCTGGCACCGGGGAGCTGTTTTTT
.,TRBJ1-2,TRBV28,.,CASSLPDKNYGYTF,TGTGCCAGCAGTCTACCGGACAAAAACTATGGCTACACCTTC
TRBD1,TRBJ1-1,TRBV7-2,once,CASSAGGGRTEAFF,TGTGCCAGCAGCGCCGGAGGGGGCAGGACTGAAGCTTTCTTT
.,TRBJ1-3,TRBV3-1/TRBV3-2,few,CASSQGSQGGGNTIYF,TGTGCCAGCAGCCAAGGATCCCAGGGTGGTGGAAACACCATATATTTT
TRBD1,TRBJ2-2,TRBV7-9,few,CASSSGQVSTGELFF,TGTGCCAGCAGCTCGGGACAGGTGTCCACCGGGGAGCTGTTTTTT
TRBD2,TRBJ2-5,TRBV5-4,once,CASSINSGEETQYF,TGTGCCAGCAGCATAAACAGCGGGGAAGAGACCCAGTACTTC
.,TRBJ2-7,TRBV27,.,CASRTTIGSYEQYF,TGTGCCAGCAGGACGACAATCGGCTCCTACGAGCAGTACTTC
TRBD2,TRBJ2-2,TRBV6-5,few,CASRLAGGGTGELFF,TGTGCCAGCAGGCTAGCGGGGGGCGGCACCGGGGAGCTGTTTTTT
.,TRBJ2-7,TRBV6-5,once,CASRRDRDRRGEQYF,TGTGCCAGCCGCAGAGACCGTGACAGGCGAGGCGAGCAGTACTTC
.,TRBJ1-1,TRBV7-9,.,CASSQNTNTEAFF,TGTGCCAGCAGCCAAAACACGAACACTGAAGCTTTCTTT
.,TRBJ2-7,TRBV19,.,CASSMTPSYEQYF,TGTGCCAGTAGTATGACTCCCTCCTACGAGCAGTACTTC
TRBD2,TRBJ2-3,TRBV7-3,once,CASSLSGLAGGLVADTQYF,TGTGCCAGCAGCCTATCGGGACTAGCGGGGGGGCTAGTTGCAGATACGCAGTATTTT
TRBD1,TRBJ1-1,TRBV6-5,.,CASRKTGMFEAFF,TGTGCCAGCAGGAAGACAGGGATGTTTGAAGCTTTCTTT
.,TRBJ2-1,TRBV5-1,.,CASSLEGARVNEQFF,TGCGCCAGCAGCTTGGAAGGGGCGCGCGTCAATGAGCAGTTCTTC
TRBD1,TRBJ2-7,TRBV27,.,CASSTGVPYEQYF,TGTGCCAGCAGTACAGGGGTACCCTACGAGCAGTACTTC
.,TRBJ1-1,TRBV11-3,.,CASSLGTNTEAFF,TGTGCCAGCAGCTTAGGGACAAACACTGAAGCTTTCTTT
.,TRBJ1-2,TRBV6-2/TRBV6-3,.,CASSYSYLGYTF,TGTGCCAGCAGTTACTCGTATTTGGGCTACACCTTC
TRBD2,TRBJ2-3,TRBV29-1,.,CSVRPRLAQTDTQYF,TGCAGCGTTCGCCCTAGACTAGCCCAAACAGATACGCAGTATTTT
.,TRBJ2-5,TRBV6-5,.,CASSYQTGRTQYF,TGTGCCAGCAGTTATCAAACAGGTCGGACCCAGTACTTC
.,TRBJ2-7,TRBV27,few,CASSLKGQAYEQYF,TGTGCCAGCAGTTTAAAGGGACAAGCCTACGAGCAGTACTTC
TRBD1,TRBJ2-3,TRBV5-1,once,CASSLGGGVGTDTQYF,TGCGCCAGCAGCTTGGGAGGGGGCGTTGGCACAGATACGCAGTATTTT
.,TRBJ1-2,TRBV19,.,CASSTRQAGYTF,TGTGCCAGTAGTACGCGACAGGCTGGCTACACCTTC
.,TRBJ1-2,TRBV27,few,CASRRTGGDGGFF,TGTGCCAGCCGAAGAACGGGGGGGGACGGCGGCTTTTTC
TRBD1,TRBJ1-5,TRBV9,once,CASSRRDRHDQPQHF,TGTGCCAGCAGCCGACGGGACAGGCACGATCAGCCCCAGCATTTT
.,TRBJ2-7,TRBV25-1,.,CASSERLEQYF,TGTGCCAGCAGTGAGAGACTCGAGCAGTACTTC
TRBD2,TRBJ2-5,TRBV9,.,CASSVGGSGGAGETQYF,TGTGCCAGCAGCGTAGGAGGTAGCGGGGGGGCGGGAGAGACCCAGTACTTC
TRBD1,TRBJ1-6,TRBV10-1,.,CASSEGTGKDSPLHF,TGCGCCAGCAGTGAGGGGACAGGGAAGGACTCACCCCTCCACTTT
.,TRBJ2-2,TRBV11-2,.,CASSPIQDYTGELFF,TGTGCCAGCAGCCCTATCCAGGATTACACCGGGGAGCTGTTTTTT
.,TRBJ1-5,TRBV7-2,.,CASSLVGNQPQHF,TGTGCCAGCAGCTTAGTCGGCAATCAGCCCCAGCATTTT
.,TRBJ2-5,TRBV2,few,CAITKLSEIETQYF,TGTGCCATAACGAAGTTGAGCGAAATCGAGACCCAGTACTTC
.,TRBJ1-4,TRBV2,once,CASREAELFF,TGTGCCAGCAGGGAGGCAGAACTGTTTTTT
.,TRBJ1-1,TRBV25-1,few,CASGGGHTEAFF,TGTGCCAGTGGGGGGGGGCACACTGAAGCTTTCTTT
.,TRBJ2-2,TRBV11-2,.,CASSFGESGELFF,TGTGCCAGCAGCTTTGGGGAGAGCGGGGAGCTGTTTTTT
.,TRBJ2-7,TRBV6-6,.,CASSLSQGEQYF,TGTGCCAGCAGTCTAAGTCAGGGGGAGCAGTACTTC
.,TRBJ2-6,TRBV7-2,.,CASSLAARGASGANVLTF,TGTGCCAGCAGCTTAGCGGCCAGGGGTGCATCTGGGGCCAACGTCCTGACTTTC
.,TRBJ1-4,TRBV5-6,.,CASSRQASTLF,TGTGCCAGCAGCCGACAGGCGTCCACGCTTTTT